This T cell receptor beta chain was observed in a study of blood T cell repertoires in COVID-19. Across the study: The United States, Italy and Spain were the sources of the acute and convalescent COVID-19 samples. The cDNA or gDNA used as material had been derived from T cells, B-cell-depleted T cells, or PBMCs.

How the authors handled the data: It was from reference gene primer amplification that nucleated cell counts were estimated. The table came from immunoSEQ multiplex PCR; TCRdb's copy has only in-frame clones and leaves some out. V and J calls and clone size are those listed in that table; D and trimming were worked out from the DNA. The data hold around 180,000 clones, with 80% to 90% observed a single time. This clone came up once. The CDR3 consists of 15 residues. Germline V gives CDR1 SQVTM, CDR2 ANQGSEA. Unmatched junction bases numbered 9, after V lost 1 base and J lost 10 bases. The J gene is TRBJ2-1, the V gene TRBV29-1, with 11 bases lining up with TRBD2. This clonotype was obtained from a man in his 60s with acute or convalescent COVID-19. The sequenced sample was peripheral blood. The CDR3 loop is CSVEGLRGLAAEQFF. CDR3 bases: TGCAGCGTTGAAGGTCTTCGGGGACTAGCGGCGGAGCAGTTCTTC.